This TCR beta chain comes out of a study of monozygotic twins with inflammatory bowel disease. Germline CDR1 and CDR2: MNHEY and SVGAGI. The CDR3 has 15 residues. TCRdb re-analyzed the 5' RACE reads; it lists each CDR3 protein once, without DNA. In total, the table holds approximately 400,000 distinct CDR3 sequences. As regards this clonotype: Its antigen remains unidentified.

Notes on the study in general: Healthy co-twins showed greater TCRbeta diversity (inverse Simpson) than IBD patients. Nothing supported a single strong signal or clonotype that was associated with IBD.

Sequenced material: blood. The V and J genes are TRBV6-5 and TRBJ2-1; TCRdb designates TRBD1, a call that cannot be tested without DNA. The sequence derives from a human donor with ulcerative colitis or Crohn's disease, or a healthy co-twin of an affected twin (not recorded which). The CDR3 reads CASSYSQGTYNEQFF.